The next 4 T cell receptor beta chains were all read from a single sample in a study of cytomegalovirus exposure and HLA in healthy donors (dated by TCRdb to 2016 to 2017). The library was made by the immunoSEQ multiplex PCR assay. For the multiplex PCR, a mixture combining 60 forward primers for TCR Vbeta segments and 13 reverse primers for TCR Jbeta segments was used. TCRdb took over this immuneACCESS table, retaining in-frame rearrangements with V and J assigned. Such tables are incomplete; in checked studies, under half of the missing clones stem from an unresolved V gene, and the remainder is unexplained. The sample data list approximately 210,000 clones, and roughly 77% of these were observed just once. The leading ten clones occupy 1.6% of the sample. Material for sequencing was PBMCs. Every receptor here comes from a woman aged 50 to 65 in good health and CMV-seronegative.

This clone has just one count. Germline is not matched at one junction end, which may reflect a read error. The chain couples TRBV7-9 to TRBJ2-7, with 7 positions matching TRBD2. CDR3 length: 16 amino acids. Germline CDR1 and CDR2: SEHNR and FQNEAQ (reference sequence). CDR3 DNA: TGTTCCAGCAGCTTACCCGCGGGGGAGAGGACCTACGAGCAGTACTTC. As protein: CSSSLPAGERTYEQYF.

The chain links TRBV9 to TRBJ1-3, with a possible D match to TRBD1 (6 bases). Trimming cost V 0 bases and J 3 bases, with 10 bases left between them. This CDR3 contains 15 residues. Germline values: CDR1 SGDLS, CDR2 YYNGEE. CDR3 bases: TGTGCCAGCAGCGTAGAGGGGGTGTTTGGAAACACCATATATTTT. Its protein product is CASSVEGVFGNTIYF.

This clone appeared a few times. The rearrangement links TRBV5-6 to TRBJ2-6; 8 bases are shared with TRBD1. The ends lost 0 bases at V and 0 bases at J; junction bases unmatched: 8. This CDR3 has 19 residues. The germline V gene has CDR1 SGHDT and CDR2 YYEEEE. CDR3 loop: CASSLVGRGRTSGANVLTF. The CDR3 DNA is TGTGCCAGCAGCTTGGTGGGCAGGGGGCGCACCTCTGGGGCCAACGTCCTGACTTTC.

The chain combines TRBV9 with TRBJ1-2; D perhaps matches TRBD1 (5 bases). Trimming pared 1 base from V and 8 bases from J, leaving 12 bases between. The CDR3 is made up of 13 amino acids. Germline V gene lookup returns CDR1 SGDLS and CDR2 YYNGEE. The CDR3 nucleotides read TGTGCCAGCAGCGTATACCAGGGTTACGGCTACACCTTC. Translation: CASSVYQGYGYTF.